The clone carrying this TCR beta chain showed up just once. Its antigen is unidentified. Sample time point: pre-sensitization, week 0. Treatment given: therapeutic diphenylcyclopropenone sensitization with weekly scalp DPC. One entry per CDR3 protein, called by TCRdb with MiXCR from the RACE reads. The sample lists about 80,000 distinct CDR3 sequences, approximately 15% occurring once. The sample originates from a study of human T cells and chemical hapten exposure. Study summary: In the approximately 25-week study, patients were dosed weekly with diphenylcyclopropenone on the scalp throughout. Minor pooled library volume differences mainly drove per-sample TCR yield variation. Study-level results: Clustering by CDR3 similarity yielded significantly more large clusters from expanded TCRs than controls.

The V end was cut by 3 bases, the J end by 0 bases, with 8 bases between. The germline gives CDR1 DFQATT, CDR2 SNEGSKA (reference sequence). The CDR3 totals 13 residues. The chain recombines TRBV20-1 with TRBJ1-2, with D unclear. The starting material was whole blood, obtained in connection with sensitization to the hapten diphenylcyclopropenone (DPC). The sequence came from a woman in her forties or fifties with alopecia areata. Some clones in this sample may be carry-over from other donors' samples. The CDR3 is CSASLQPNYGYTF. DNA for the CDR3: TGCAGTGCTAGCTTGCAGCCTAACTATGGCTACACCTTC.